The following is a TCR beta chain sequence with its context. Its antigen is not identified. Each CDR3 protein gets one entry after TCRdb re-called the reads with MiXCR. The table lists approximately 70,000 distinct CDR3 sequences, 20% to 25% of them singletons, with roughly two thirds in the top ten. This entry is derived from a study of T cell repertoires in cytomegalovirus infection. Study details: Alongside well-studied HLA-B-restricted CMV epitopes, recently identified HLA-C-restricted CMV epitopes were also used.

V gave up 5 bases and J gave up 2 bases, with 21 bases separating them. The germline V gene has CDR1 SNHLY and CDR2 FYNNEI. The CDR3 has 17 residues. Whole-study findings and limits: The ex vivo response was dominated by HLA-C-restricted CMV-specific TCR beta clonotypes.

The chain carries TRBV2 and TRBJ2-5, with D unclear. The sequence derives from a human donor in good health (CMV status not recorded). Some clones in this sample may be carry-over from other donors' samples. Material: CD8+ T cells from cultured PBMCs, obtained from culture after CMV antigen stimulation. CDR3 nucleotide sequence: TGTGCCAGCAGTTCACTCGAGTGGGCAGACCGACAAGAGACCCAGTACTTC. This translates into CASSSLEWADRQETQYF.